This T cell receptor beta chain was observed in a study of early T cells in non-severe SARS-CoV-2 infection. This clonotype occurred a few times. CDR3 length equals 15 residues. V lost 3 bases to trimming and J lost 7 bases; unmatched junction nucleotides: 7. The TCR library protocol was used to attach unique molecular identifiers. These identifiers were attached to individual cDNA molecules. From the 5' RACE reads, TCRdb called clonotypes with MiXCR, one entry per CDR3 protein. The data hold roughly 64,000 distinct CDR3 sequences, with around 13% observed a single time. Sequencing was performed on whole blood. The sequence was obtained from an adult who was a healthcare worker with PCR-confirmed SARS-CoV-2 infection or an uninfected control (not recorded which). The chain carries TRBV12-3 or TRBV12-4 and TRBJ2-1; 9 bases are shared with TRBD1. CDR3 sequence (DNA): TGTGCCAGCAGTTTTCAGGGGACAGGGAAGAATGAGCAGTTCTTC. It translates to CASSFQGTGKNEQFF.